This record covers a single T cell receptor beta chain. What it binds is unknown. The V end lost 0 bases, the J end lost 3 bases, and 11 bases lay between the germline ends. This CDR3 region has 16 residues. The germline CDR1 and CDR2 sequences are PRHDT and FYEKMQ (reference sequence). The sample belongs to a study of T-cell memory formation after mild COVID-19. The 5'RACE method, run with constant-segment primers, produced TCR alpha and TCR beta cDNA libraries (carrying sample barcodes and UMIs). TCRdb fed the 5' RACE reads into MiXCR, producing one record per CDR3 protein. The sample consists of some 280,000 distinct CDR3 sequences, about 16% of them appearing once. The study, taken as a whole, reports: Clones which contracted sat mainly in CM and EM if CD4+, and in EMRA if CD8+. The pre-infection memory compartment contained some responding clones, suggesting cross-reactive memory joined. From day 15 to 85, contracting clones were balanced between CD4 and CD8, whereas later expanders leaned toward CD4+.

Material for sequencing was PBMCs or a T cell subset sorted from them (not recorded which). This TCR was recovered from a man between 18 and 29 years old who had mild COVID-19 (a few samples of this study predate the infection). Cell type and time point are not known. This chain links TRBV13 with TRBJ2-2; D may be TRBD1 (5 bases). The CDR3 DNA follows: TGTGCCAGCAGCTTAGGAGAAGGGGCGTACACCGGGGAGCTGTTTTTT. Translating gives CASSLGEGAYTGELFF. Supplemented by reference TRBV13 and TRBJ2-2, the full variable domain reads AAGVIQSPRHLIKEKRETATLKCYPIPRHDTVYWYQQGPGQDPQFLISFYEKMQSDKGSIPDRFSAQQFSDYHSELNMSSLELGDSALYFCASSLGEGAYTGELFFGEGSRLTVL.